Following are 24 T cell receptor beta chains from one sample sequenced in a study of blood T cell repertoires in COVID-19. Using immunoSEQ multiplex PCR, the repertoire was profiled, and TCRdb retains in-frame clones only, with some absent. Among 410,000 or so clones listed, about 88% were seen once. Sequencing was performed on peripheral blood. The origin of the receptors is a woman aged 40 to 50 with COVID-19, enrolled during active disease.

This chain connects TRBV4-3 to TRBJ1-2, with TRBD1 matching 8 bases. The germline CDR1 and CDR2 sequences are LGHNA and YSLEER. Losses at the gene ends were 0 bases for V and 0 bases for J; bases not matched to a gene: 3. The CDR3 runs to 16 residues. CDR3 region: CASSQDPGGPNYGYTF. CDR3 in DNA: TGCGCCAGCAGCCAAGATCCAGGGGGCCCTAACTATGGCTACACCTTC.

The chain is built from TRBV28 and TRBJ2-5; D not certain. CDR3 length: 15 amino acids. Germline CDR1 is MDHEN and CDR2 is SYDVKM. Trimming stripped 6 bases from V and 10 bases from J, with 24 bases between. CDR3 loop: CASSDGKRPLPDQYF. CDR3 in DNA: TGTGCCAGCAGCGACGGTAAGCGACCCCTCCCGGACCAGTACTTC.

The chain combines TRBV27 with TRBJ2-1; 15 nucleotides line up with TRBD2. V shed 3 bases, J shed 5 bases, and the junction held 8 bases outside the gene matches. CDR1 and CDR2 from the germline V gene are MNHEY and SMNVEV (reference sequence). This CDR3 region has 18 residues. The CDR3 spells CASSFYWTSGRGDNEQFF. CDR3 bases: TGTGCCAGCAGTTTCTATTGGACTAGCGGGAGGGGAGACAATGAGCAGTTCTTC.

This clone has just one count. The genes are TRBV4-3 and TRBJ1-2, with D maybe TRBD1 (5 bases). This CDR3 spans 15 amino acids. With 0 bases removed from V and 3 bases from J, the gap between germline ends came to 11 bases. The germline gives CDR1 LGHNA, CDR2 YSLEER. The CDR3 DNA is TGCGCCAGCAGCCAAGATCTTGGGGGGGACTATGGCTACACCTTC. Its protein is CASSQDLGGDYGYTF.

The V and J genes are TRBV7-2 and TRBJ1-2; tentative D call: TRBD1 (5 bases). Germline-derived CDR1 and CDR2 are SGHTA and FQGNSA. V lost 2 bases and J lost 6, with 19 bases in between. The CDR3 spans 16 residues. The CDR3 DNA follows: TGTGCCAGCAGCTTACCCCTACAAGGGGTTTGGAATGGCTACACCTTC. This encodes CASSLPLQGVWNGYTF.

CDR3 protein: CATSRPQEGNTEAFF. In DNA form, the CDR3 reads TGTGCCACCAGCAGGCCCCAGGAGGGGAACACTGAAGCTTTCTTT. The chain carries TRBV15 and TRBJ1-1; D not resolved. Between the trimmed V and J ends, which lost 3 bases and 1 base, there was a span of 12 bases. Looked up from germline, CDR1 is LNHNV and CDR2 is YYDKDF (reference sequence). The CDR3 totals 15 residues.

This clone was found once. V gene TRBV19 combines with J gene TRBJ2-5; 11 positions agree with TRBD1. This CDR3 is built from 14 residues. In germline, CDR1 is LNHDA, CDR2 SQIVND (reference sequence). V shed 5 bases and J 6 bases; nucleotides not matched to a gene: 5. The CDR3 bases are TGTGCCAGTAGTTCCGGACAGGGGGCGAAGACCCAGTACTTC. Translation: CASSSGQGAKTQYF. Together with reference TRBV19 and TRBJ2-5, the CDR3 gives the full variable domain: DGGITQSPKYLFRKEGQNVTLSCEQNLNHDAMYWYRQDPGQGLRLIYYSQIVNDFQKGDIAEGYSVSREKKESFPLTVTSAQKNPTAFYLCASSSGQGAKTQYFGPGTRLLVL.

The chain combines TRBV2 with TRBJ1-5; 12 nucleotides agree with TRBD1. The CDR3 has 16 amino acids. CDR1 and CDR2 (germline): SNHLY, FYNNEI. After removal of 4 bases from V and 5 bases from J, the junction contained 6 bases not matched to a gene. The CDR3 region has the DNA TGTGCCAGCAGTGGGTTGGGACAGGGGGCCGATCAGCCCCAGCATTTT. This gives the protein CASSGLGQGADQPQHF.

The chain couples TRBV6-2 or TRBV6-3 to TRBJ1-1; a weak D match, TRBD1 (6 bases). Deletions cut 6 bases from V and 5 bases from J, with 19 bases between. The CDR3 extends over 15 amino acids. Per the germline V gene, CDR1 is MNHEY and CDR2 is SVGEGT. The CDR3 loop reads CASSPGGGARTEAFF. CDR3 nucleotide sequence: TGTGCCAGCAGCCCCGGCGGGGGGGCCCGTACTGAAGCTTTCTTT.

The V gene is TRBV2, the J gene TRBJ1-2; perhaps TRBD1 as D (6 bases). The V and J ends lost 9 bases and 0 bases respectively, with 29 bases between them. The CDR3 extends over 19 amino acids. Germline V gene sequence: CDR1 SNHLY, CDR2 FYNNEI. The CDR3 loop reads CARRPLIRDILLPNYGYTF. CDR3 sequence (DNA): TGTGCCAGACGACCGCTGATCCGGGACATCCTTTTACCTAACTATGGCTACACCTTC.

This sequence joins TRBV29-1 and TRBJ1-4; 7 bases are a match to TRBD1. V trimming: 6 bases; J trimming: 8 bases; junction bases outside the gene matches: 9. This CDR3 has 13 residues. The germline gives CDR1 SQVTM, CDR2 ANQGSEA. The CDR3: CSVHHQGDEKLFF. CDR3 in DNA: TGCAGCGTCCACCATCAGGGGGACGAAAAACTGTTTTTT.

The chain carries TRBV7-9 and TRBJ2-3; 7 nucleotides align to TRBD2. The CDR3 sequence is 13 residues long. Germline V lookup: CDR1 SEHNR, CDR2 FQNEAQ (reference sequence). V was clipped by 5 bases and J by 4 bases; unmatched bases: 3. This chain's CDR3 is CASSPSGADTQYF. DNA for the CDR3: TGTGCCAGCAGCCCAAGCGGGGCAGATACGCAGTATTTT. The variable domain in full, completed from reference TRBV7-9 and TRBJ2-3, reads DTGVSQNPRHKITKRGQNVTFRCDPISEHNRLYWYRQTLGQGPEFLTYFQNEAQLEKSRLLSDRFSAERPKGSFSTLEIQRTEQGDSAMYLCASSPSGADTQYFGPGTRLTVL.

The chain carries TRBV5-4 and TRBJ1-1; D possibly corresponds to TRBD1 (5 bases). The CDR3 spans 16 residues. Germline V CDR1 and CDR2: SGHNT, YYREEE (reference sequence). Trimming removed 0 bases from V and 3 bases from J, with 15 bases in between. CDR3 DNA: TGTGCCAGCAGCTTGGCCCTCGGACATAGGGACACTGAAGCTTTCTTT. This gives the protein CASSLALGHRDTEAFF.

Regarding this clone: A much larger clonotype is one base distant, so this may be a read error. The chain recombines TRBV9 with TRBJ1-3; 9 bases match TRBD1. The CDR3 covers 15 residues. From germline, CDR1 is SGDLS and CDR2 YYNGEE. V dropped 4 bases and J dropped 3; count of bases not matched to a gene: 5. CDR3 sequence reads: CASSQTGGRGNTIYF. The CDR3, as DNA: TGTGCCAGCAGCCAAACAGGGGGCCGTGGAAACACCATATATTTT.

The CDR3 sequence: CASSPGAGNTIYF. In DNA form, the CDR3 reads TGTGCCAGCTCACCAGGGGCCGGAAACACCATATATTTT. V usage is TRBV18 and J usage is TRBJ1-3, with D perhaps TRBD1 (5 bases). V lost 2 bases and J lost 4, with 6 bases in between. Germline CDR1 KGHSH, CDR2 LQKENI. The CDR3 is made up of 13 amino acids.

A single count supports this clone. This chain links TRBV18 with TRBJ1-1, with D unresolved. V gave up 5 bases and J gave up 2 bases, with 15 bases separating them. Germline V CDR1 and CDR2: KGHSH, LQKENI. CDR3 length: 15 residues. CDR3: CASSLQEGLNTEAFF. The CDR3 DNA follows: TGTGCCAGCTCATTACAAGAGGGTTTAAACACTGAAGCTTTCTTT.

The chain links TRBV4-2 to TRBJ1-4; no clear D. The CDR3 has 18 residues. Germline assignment: CDR1 LGHNA and CDR2 YNFKEQ. The V gene lost 3 bases and the J gene lost 3 bases, with 20 bases spanning the gap. CDR3 protein: CASSQALEGARANEKLFF. CDR3 bases: TGTGCCAGCAGCCAGGCCCTCGAGGGCGCTAGAGCTAATGAAAAACTGTTTTTT.

V is TRBV7-2 and J is TRBJ1-5; a weak D match, TRBD1 (6 bases). Germline CDR1 and CDR2: SGHTA and FQGNSA. The V end was cut by 5 bases, the J end by 0 bases, with 14 bases between. This CDR3 region has 16 residues. The CDR3 DNA sequence: TGTGCCAGCAGCCTCTATGGGGGCGCTAGCAATCAGCCCCAGCATTTT. Its protein is CASSLYGGASNQPQHF. Supplemented by reference TRBV7-2 and TRBJ1-5, the full variable domain reads GAGVSQSPSNKVTEKGKDVELRCDPISGHTALYWYRQSLGQGLEFLIYFQGNSAPDKSGLPSDRFSAERTGGSVSTLTIQRTQQEDSAVYLCASSLYGGASNQPQHFGDGTRLSIL.

The rearrangement uses TRBV7-2 and TRBJ2-2; a weak D match, TRBD2 (5 bases). This CDR3 has 15 residues. Germline values: CDR1 SGHTA, CDR2 FQGNSA. The V end lost 1 base, the J end lost 6 bases, and 12 bases lay between the germline ends. CDR3 region: CASSLVTGEAGELFF. Written as DNA, the CDR3 is TGTGCCAGCAGCTTAGTAACCGGGGAAGCCGGGGAGCTGTTTTTT.

The V gene is TRBV29-1, the J gene TRBJ1-2; 7 nucleotides align to TRBD1. CDR3 length: 14 residues. CDR1 is SQVTM and CDR2 is ANQGSEA in the germline V gene. The V and J ends lost 4 bases and 4 bases, in that order; junction bases with no gene match: 9. CDR3 coding DNA: TGCAGCGTTGTGCAAGGGCAGGGGGGCTATGGCTACACCTTC. Amino acid sequence: CSVVQGQGGYGYTF.

The chain is built from TRBV5-1 and TRBJ1-1; 10 bases are a match to TRBD1. The CDR3 is 15 amino acids. Unmatched junction bases numbered 12, after V lost 3 bases and J lost 10 bases. CDR1 is SGHRS, CDR2 YFSETQ, per germline. The CDR3 is CASSSSPGTGVVAFF. In DNA form, the CDR3 reads TGCGCCAGCAGCTCGAGTCCCGGGACAGGGGTTGTAGCTTTCTTT.

The V call is TRBV28, the J call TRBJ1-1, with D possibly being TRBD1 (6 bases). The CDR3 is made up of 15 amino acids. Germline V gives CDR1 MDHEN, CDR2 SYDVKM. V was pared by 1 base and J by 0 bases, with 9 bases between. This CDR3 is CASSLSGTLNTEAFF. The CDR3 bases are TGTGCCAGCAGTTTATCCGGGACACTGAACACTGAAGCTTTCTTT. Drawing the rest from reference TRBV28 and TRBJ1-1, the complete variable domain is DVKVTQSSRYLVKRTGEKVFLECVQDMDHENMFWYRQDPGLGLRLIYFSYDVKMKEKGDIPEGYSVSREKKERFSLILESASTNQTSMYLCASSLSGTLNTEAFFGQGTRLTVV.

The chain combines TRBV4-3 with TRBJ2-1, with 7 positions matching TRBD2. There are 18 residues in the CDR3. Germline assignment: CDR1 LGHNA and CDR2 YSLEER. J lost 6 bases, V lost 1 base, and 15 bases had no gene match. This CDR3 is CASSQAYDTAGTTNEQFF. The CDR3 coding sequence is TGCGCCAGCAGCCAAGCCTACGATACGGCGGGGACTACCAATGAGCAGTTCTTC.

This clone was seen only once. The V gene is TRBV11-1, the J gene TRBJ1-1; a weak D match, TRBD1 (5 bases). Germline CDR1 and CDR2: SGHAT and FQDESV (reference sequence). This CDR3 has 14 residues. The V and J ends lost 8 bases and 8 bases respectively, with 21 bases between them. The CDR3 loop reads CASSLSGIGAEAFF. CDR3 coding DNA: TGTGCCAGCTCACTCTCAGGGATTGGGGCCGAAGCTTTCTTT.